Each of the 10 T cell receptor beta chains below was sequenced from the same sample in a study of T cells in Graves' hyperthyroidism and ophthalmopathy. TCR beta CDR3 sequences were amplified from RNA transcripts. A first-round RT-PCR of the TCR CDR3 used the HTBI primer set. TCRdb re-called the multiplex PCR reads through MiXCR, storing one row per CDR3 protein. The sample consists of approximately 570,000 distinct CDR3 sequences, just under 20% of them appearing once. The sample consisted of blood. Source of these receptors: a man aged 40-49 years with Graves' ophthalmopathy.

This clonotype has more than one count but fewer than ten. No DNA is shown, since the ends of the CDR3 on it are uncertain; the CDR3 is the one TCRdb lists. The chain recombines TRBV6-5 with TRBJ2-5. The CDR3 comprises 12 residues, both ends counted. The germline V gene has CDR1 MNHEY and CDR2 SVGAGI. CDR3 amino acids: CASSSSFETQYF.

In its sample, this clonotype was seen many times. The CDR3 sequence: CASSSGGFGNTIYF. The CDR3 coding sequence is TGTGCCAGCAGCTCTGGGGGGTTTGGAAACACCATATATTTT. This rearrangement joins TRBV7-3 to TRBJ1-3; D possibly corresponds to TRBD1 (5 bases). CDR1 and CDR2 (germline): SGHTA, FQGTGA. V lost 4 bases to trimming and J lost 3 bases, with 10 bases between them. The CDR3 extends over 14 amino acids.

The chain carries TRBV6-1 and TRBJ2-1, with a possible D match to TRBD2 (5 bases). Germline CDR1 is MNHNS and CDR2 is SASEGT. The V end was cut by 0 bases, the J end by 10 bases, with 16 bases between. This CDR3 spans 15 amino acids. CDR3 loop: CASSEAQRPSQEQFF. CDR3 coding DNA: TGTGCCAGCAGTGAAGCGCAGCGGCCCTCCCAGGAGCAGTTCTTC.

This chain connects TRBV7-8 to TRBJ2-5; no definite D call. Germline assignment: CDR1 SGHVS and CDR2 FQNEAQ. The CDR3 has 14 amino acids. Between the trimmed V and J ends, which lost 5 bases and 0 bases, there was a span of 10 bases. The CDR3: CASSALGNQETQYF. In DNA, the CDR3 is TGTGCCAGCAGCGCGCTAGGGAACCAAGAGACCCAGTACTTC.

This clonotype was seen a few times. The chain couples TRBV6-1 to TRBJ1-1; no definite D call. CDR3 length: 14 residues. The germline V gene encodes CDR1 MNHNS and CDR2 SASEGT. The ends were cut back, 10 bases at V and 4 bases at J, with 19 bases in the middle. The DNA for the CDR3 is TGTGCCACTACCACAACGGGCTCCTTCACTGAAGCTTTCTTT. It codes for CATTTTGSFTEAFF.

This clonotype was counted ten times or more. This chain links TRBV6-1 with TRBJ2-3, with a tentative D call TRBD2 (6 bases). V was pared by 6 bases and J by 2 bases, with 18 bases between. The CDR3 length is 16 residues. Germline loops: CDR1 MNHNS, CDR2 SASEGT. CDR3 amino acids: CASSPFPGALTDTQYF. The CDR3 nucleotides are TGTGCCAGCAGCCCATTTCCGGGAGCCCTCACAGATACGCAGTATTTT.

This clonotype was counted many times. The chain couples TRBV12-3 or TRBV12-4 to TRBJ2-2, with 8 bases fitting TRBD2. The J segment lost 7 bases and the V segment lost 7 bases, leaving 14 bases of the junction unmatched. The CDR3 runs 16 residues. The CDR3 region is CASTPVGAGVGGELFF. The CDR3 nucleotides read TGTGCCAGCACCCCGGTTGGAGCGGGAGTTGGCGGGGAGCTGTTTTTT.

This clonotype was seen repeatedly, ten times or more. This rearrangement joins TRBV12-3 or TRBV12-4 to TRBJ2-1, with 7 bases that match TRBD1. J lost 0 bases, V lost 3 bases, and 2 bases had no gene match. This CDR3 contains 15 residues. The DNA for the CDR3 is TGTGCCAGCAGTTTGTGGACAGGCTCCTACAATGAGCAGTTCTTC. It is translated as CASSLWTGSYNEQFF.

This chain joins TRBV12-5 and TRBJ2-5, with 8 bases aligning to TRBD1. The V segment lost 6 bases and the J segment 5 bases; nucleotides outside the gene matches: 8. CDR1 and CDR2 (germline): LGHNT, FRNRAP. This CDR3 has 14 amino acids. DNA of the CDR3: TGTGCTAGTGGCTCATCAGGGGGCACGGAGACCCAGTACTTC. It translates to CASGSSGGTETQYF.

The chain carries TRBV6-2 or TRBV6-3 and TRBJ1-6; D is possibly TRBD1 (6 bases). Germline CDR1 and CDR2: MNHEY and SVGEGT. V dropped 4 bases and J dropped 7 bases, with 11 bases sitting between them. The CDR3 contains 14 residues. Here the CDR3 reads CASSLHRENSPLHF. Here the CDR3 DNA reads TGTGCCAGCAGTTTGCACAGGGAGAATTCACCCCTCCACTTT.